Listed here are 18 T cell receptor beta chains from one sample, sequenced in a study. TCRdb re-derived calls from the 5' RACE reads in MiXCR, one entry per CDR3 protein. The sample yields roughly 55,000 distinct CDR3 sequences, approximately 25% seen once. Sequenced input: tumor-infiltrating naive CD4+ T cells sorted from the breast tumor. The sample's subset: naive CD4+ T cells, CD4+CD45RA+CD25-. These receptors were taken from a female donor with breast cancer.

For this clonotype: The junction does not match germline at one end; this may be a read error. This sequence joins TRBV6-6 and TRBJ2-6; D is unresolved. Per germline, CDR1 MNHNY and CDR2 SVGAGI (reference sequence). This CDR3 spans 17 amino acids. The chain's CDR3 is CASRNLWAYSEANVLTF. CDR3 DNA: TGTGCCAGCAGAAACCTCTGGGCCTACTCTGAGGCCAACGTCCTGACTTTC.

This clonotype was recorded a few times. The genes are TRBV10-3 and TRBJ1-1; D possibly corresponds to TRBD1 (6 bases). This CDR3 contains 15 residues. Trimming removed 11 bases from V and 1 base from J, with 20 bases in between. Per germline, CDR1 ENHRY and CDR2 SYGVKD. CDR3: CAVGTPLRRNTEAFF. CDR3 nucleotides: TGTGCCGTTGGGACACCCCTTCGTAGGAACACTGAAGCTTTCTTT.

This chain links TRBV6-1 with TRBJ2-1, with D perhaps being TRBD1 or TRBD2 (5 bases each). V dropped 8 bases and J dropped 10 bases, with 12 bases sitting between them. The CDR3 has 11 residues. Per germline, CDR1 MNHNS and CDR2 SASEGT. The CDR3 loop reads CASRGPREQFF. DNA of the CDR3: TGTGCCAGCCGGGGCCCCCGAGAGCAGTTCTTC.

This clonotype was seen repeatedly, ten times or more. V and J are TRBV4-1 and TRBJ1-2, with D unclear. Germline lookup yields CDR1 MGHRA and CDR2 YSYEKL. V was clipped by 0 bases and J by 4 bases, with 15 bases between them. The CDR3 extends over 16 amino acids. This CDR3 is CASSQDRGRLPYGYTF. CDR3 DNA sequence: TGCGCCAGCAGCCAAGATCGGGGAAGGCTACCCTATGGCTACACCTTC.

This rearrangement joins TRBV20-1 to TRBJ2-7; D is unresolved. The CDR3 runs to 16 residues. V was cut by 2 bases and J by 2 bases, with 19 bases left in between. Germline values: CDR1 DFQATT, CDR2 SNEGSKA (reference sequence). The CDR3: CSARSPLMLSAYEQYF. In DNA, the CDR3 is TGCAGTGCTAGATCCCCTCTCATGCTCTCTGCCTACGAGCAGTACTTC.

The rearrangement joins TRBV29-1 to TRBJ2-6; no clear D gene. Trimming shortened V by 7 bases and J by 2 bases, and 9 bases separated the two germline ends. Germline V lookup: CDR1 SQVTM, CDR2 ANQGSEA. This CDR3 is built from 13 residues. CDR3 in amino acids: CSAERAGANVLTF. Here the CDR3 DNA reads TGCAGCGCGGAAAGGGCTGGGGCCAACGTCCTGACTTTC.

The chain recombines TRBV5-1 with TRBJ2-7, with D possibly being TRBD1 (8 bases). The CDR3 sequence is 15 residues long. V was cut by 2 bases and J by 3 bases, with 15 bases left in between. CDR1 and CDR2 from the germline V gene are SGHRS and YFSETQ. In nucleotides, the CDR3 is TGCGCCAGCAGCTTAAGGACAGGGAGGGTCTACGAGCAGTACTTC. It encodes CASSLRTGRVYEQYF.

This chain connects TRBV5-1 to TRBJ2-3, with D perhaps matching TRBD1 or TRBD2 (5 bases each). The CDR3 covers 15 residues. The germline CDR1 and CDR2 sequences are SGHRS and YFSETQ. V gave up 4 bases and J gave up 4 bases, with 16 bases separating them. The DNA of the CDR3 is TGCGCCAGCAGCCAGGACTCAGGGTGGGCAGATACGCAGTATTTT. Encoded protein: CASSQDSGWADTQYF.

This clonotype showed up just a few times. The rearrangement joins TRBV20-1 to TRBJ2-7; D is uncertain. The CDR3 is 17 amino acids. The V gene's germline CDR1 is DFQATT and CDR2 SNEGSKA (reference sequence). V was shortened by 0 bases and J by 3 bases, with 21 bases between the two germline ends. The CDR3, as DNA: TGCAGTGCTAGAGACTATGCATCGGGTGGCGGCTTCTACGAGCAGTACTTC. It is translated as CSARDYASGGGFYEQYF.

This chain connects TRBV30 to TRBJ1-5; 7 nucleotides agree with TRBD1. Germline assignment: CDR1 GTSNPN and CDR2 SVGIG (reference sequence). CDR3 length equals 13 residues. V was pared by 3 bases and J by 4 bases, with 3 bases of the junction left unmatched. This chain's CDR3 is CAWSRGLNQPQHF. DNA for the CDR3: TGTGCCTGGAGCAGGGGGTTGAATCAGCCCCAGCATTTT.

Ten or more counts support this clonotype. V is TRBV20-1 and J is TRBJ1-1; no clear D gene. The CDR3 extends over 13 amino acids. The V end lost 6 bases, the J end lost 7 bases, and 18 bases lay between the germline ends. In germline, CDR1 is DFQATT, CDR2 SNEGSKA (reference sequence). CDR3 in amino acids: CSAPSIGRIEAFF. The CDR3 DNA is TGCAGTGCCCCCTCGATTGGGCGAATTGAAGCTTTCTTT.

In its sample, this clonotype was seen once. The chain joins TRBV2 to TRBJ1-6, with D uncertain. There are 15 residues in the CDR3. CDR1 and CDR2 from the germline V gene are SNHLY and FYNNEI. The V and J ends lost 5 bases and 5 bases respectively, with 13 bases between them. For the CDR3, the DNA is TGTGCCAGCAGTCAAGAGGAACTCGATAATTCACCCCTCCACTTT. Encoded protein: CASSQEELDNSPLHF.

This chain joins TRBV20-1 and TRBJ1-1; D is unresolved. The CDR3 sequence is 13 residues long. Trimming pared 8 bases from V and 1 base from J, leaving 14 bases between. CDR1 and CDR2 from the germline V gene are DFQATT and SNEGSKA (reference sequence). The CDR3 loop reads CSFPRQANTEAFF. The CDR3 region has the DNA TGCAGTTTCCCTCGGCAAGCGAACACTGAAGCTTTCTTT.

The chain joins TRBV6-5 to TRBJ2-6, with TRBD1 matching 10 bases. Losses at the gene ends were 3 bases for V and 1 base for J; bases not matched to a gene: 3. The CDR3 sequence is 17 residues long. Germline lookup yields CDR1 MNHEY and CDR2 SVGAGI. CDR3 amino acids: CASSYGTGASGANVLTF. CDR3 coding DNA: TGTGCCAGCAGTTATGGGACAGGGGCTTCTGGGGCCAACGTCCTGACTTTC.

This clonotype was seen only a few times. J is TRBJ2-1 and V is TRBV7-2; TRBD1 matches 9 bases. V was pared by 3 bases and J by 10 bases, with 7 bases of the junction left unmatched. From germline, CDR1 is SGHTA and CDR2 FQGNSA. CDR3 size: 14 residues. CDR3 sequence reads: CASSFYDRGSEQFF. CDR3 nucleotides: TGTGCCAGCAGCTTCTACGACAGGGGGAGCGAGCAGTTCTTC.

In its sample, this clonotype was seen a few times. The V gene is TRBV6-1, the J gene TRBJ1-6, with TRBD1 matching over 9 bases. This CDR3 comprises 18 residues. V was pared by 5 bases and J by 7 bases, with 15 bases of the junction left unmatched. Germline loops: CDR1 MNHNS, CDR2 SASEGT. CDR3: CASSRDRDGFRVNSPLHF. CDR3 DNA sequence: TGTGCCAGCAGTCGGGACAGGGATGGTTTTCGGGTGAATTCACCCCTCCACTTT.

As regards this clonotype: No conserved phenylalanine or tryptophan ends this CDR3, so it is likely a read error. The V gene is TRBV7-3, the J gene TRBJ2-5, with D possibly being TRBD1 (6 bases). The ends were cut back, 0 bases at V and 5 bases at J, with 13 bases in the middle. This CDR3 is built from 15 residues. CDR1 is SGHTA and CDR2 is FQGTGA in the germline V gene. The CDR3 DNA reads TGTGCCAGCAGCTTAACGGGGGCCCCTCTTGAGACCCAGTACTCC. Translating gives CASSLTGAPLETQYS.

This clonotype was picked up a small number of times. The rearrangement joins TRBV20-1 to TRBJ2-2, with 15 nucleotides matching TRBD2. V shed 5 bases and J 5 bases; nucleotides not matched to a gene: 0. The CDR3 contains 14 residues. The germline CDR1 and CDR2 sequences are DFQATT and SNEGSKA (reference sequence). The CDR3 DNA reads TGCAGTGCTGGACTAGCGGGAGGGACCGGGGAGCTGTTTTTT. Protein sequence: CSAGLAGGTGELFF.